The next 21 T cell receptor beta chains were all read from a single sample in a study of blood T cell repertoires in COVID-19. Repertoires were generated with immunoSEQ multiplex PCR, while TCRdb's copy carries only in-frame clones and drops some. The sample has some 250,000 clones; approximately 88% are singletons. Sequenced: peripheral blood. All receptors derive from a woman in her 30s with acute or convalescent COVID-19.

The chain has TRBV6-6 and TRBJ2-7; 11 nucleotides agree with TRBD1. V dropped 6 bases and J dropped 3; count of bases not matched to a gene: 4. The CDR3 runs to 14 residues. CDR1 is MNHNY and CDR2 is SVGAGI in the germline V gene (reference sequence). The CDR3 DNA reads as TGTGCCAGCAGCGGGACAGGGGGGAACTACGAGCAGTACTTC. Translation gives CASSGTGGNYEQYF.

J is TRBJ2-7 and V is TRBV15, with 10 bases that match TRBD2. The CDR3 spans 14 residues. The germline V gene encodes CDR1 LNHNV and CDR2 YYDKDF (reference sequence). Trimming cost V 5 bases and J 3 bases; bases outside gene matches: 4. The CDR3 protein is CATSVGTSDYEQYF. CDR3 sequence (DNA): TGTGCCACCAGCGTCGGGACTAGCGACTACGAGCAGTACTTC.

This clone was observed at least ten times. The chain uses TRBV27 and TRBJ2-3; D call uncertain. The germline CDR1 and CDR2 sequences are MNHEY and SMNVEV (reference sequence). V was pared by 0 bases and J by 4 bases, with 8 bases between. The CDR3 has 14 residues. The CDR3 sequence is CASSLSLVSDTQYF. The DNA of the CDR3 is TGTGCCAGCAGTTTATCGCTAGTCTCAGATACGCAGTATTTT.

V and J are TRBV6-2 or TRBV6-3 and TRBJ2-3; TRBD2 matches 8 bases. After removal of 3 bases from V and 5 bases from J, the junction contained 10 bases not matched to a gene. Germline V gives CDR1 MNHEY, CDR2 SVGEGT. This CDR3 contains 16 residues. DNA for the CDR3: TGTGCCAGCAGTTATCCCTTAGCGGGACGTGGAGATACGCAGTATTTT. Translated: CASSYPLAGRGDTQYF.

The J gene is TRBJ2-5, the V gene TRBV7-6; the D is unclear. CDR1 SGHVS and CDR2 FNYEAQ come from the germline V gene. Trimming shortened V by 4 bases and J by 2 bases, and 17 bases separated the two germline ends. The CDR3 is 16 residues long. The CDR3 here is CASSSGTGFNQETQYF. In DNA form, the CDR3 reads TGTGCCAGCAGCTCCGGAACCGGGTTTAATCAAGAGACCCAGTACTTC.

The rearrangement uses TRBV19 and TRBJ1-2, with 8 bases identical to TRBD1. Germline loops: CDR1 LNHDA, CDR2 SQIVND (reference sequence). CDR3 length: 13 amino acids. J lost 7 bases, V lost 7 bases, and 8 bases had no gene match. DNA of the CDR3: TGTGCCAGTACCCGGACAGGGATGTTTGGCTACACCTTC. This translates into CASTRTGMFGYTF.

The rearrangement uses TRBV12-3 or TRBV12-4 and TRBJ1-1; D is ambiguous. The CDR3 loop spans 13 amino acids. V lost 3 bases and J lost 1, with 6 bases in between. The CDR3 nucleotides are TGTGCCAGCAGTTTTTCAGAGAACACTGAAGCTTTCTTT. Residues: CASSFSENTEAFF.

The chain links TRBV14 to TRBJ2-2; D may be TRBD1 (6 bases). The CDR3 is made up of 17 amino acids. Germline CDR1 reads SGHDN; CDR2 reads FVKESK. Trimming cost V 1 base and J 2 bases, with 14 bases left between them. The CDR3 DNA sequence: TGTGCCAGCAGCCAAGTATTAGGGGGTGTTAACACCGGGGAGCTGTTTTTT. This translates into CASSQVLGGVNTGELFF.

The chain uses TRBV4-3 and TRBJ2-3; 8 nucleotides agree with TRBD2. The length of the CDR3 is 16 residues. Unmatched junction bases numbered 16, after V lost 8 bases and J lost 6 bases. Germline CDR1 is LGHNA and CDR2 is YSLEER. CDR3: CASSQRSGGGVDTQYF. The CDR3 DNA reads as TGCGCCAGCTCCCAGAGGTCCGGGGGGGGAGTGGATACGCAGTATTTT.

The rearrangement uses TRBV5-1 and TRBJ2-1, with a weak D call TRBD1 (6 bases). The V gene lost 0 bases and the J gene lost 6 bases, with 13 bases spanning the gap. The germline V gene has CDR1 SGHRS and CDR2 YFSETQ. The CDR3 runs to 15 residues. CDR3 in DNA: TGCGCCAGCAGCTTGGAGGCAGGGGTTCTCAATGAGCAGTTCTTC. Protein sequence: CASSLEAGVLNEQFF.

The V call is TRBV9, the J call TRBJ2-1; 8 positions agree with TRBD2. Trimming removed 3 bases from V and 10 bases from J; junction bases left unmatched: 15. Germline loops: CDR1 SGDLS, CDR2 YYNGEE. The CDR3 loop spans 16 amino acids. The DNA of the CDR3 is TGTGCCAGCAGCGGGCGAGGGACTAGTGGCACATGGGAGCAGTTCTTC. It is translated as CASSGRGTSGTWEQFF.

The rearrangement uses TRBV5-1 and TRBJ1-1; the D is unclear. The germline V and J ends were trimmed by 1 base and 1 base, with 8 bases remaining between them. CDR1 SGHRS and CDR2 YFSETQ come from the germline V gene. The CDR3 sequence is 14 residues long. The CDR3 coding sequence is TGCGCCAGCAGCTTGTCTTTTCGGAACACTGAAGCTTTCTTT. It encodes CASSLSFRNTEAFF.

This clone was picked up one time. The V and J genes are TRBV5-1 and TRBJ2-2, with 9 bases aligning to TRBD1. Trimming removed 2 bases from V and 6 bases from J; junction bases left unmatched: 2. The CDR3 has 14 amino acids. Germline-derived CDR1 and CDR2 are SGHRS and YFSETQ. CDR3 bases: TGCGCCAGCAGCTTACAGGGGGCACCCGGGGAGCTGTTTTTT. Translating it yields CASSLQGAPGELFF.

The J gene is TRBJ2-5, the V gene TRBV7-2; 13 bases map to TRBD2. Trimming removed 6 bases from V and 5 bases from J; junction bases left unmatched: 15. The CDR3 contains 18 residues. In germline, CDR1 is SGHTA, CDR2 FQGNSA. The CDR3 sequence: CASRSTGRTSGSIETQYF. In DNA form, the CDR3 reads TGTGCCAGCAGATCCACGGGACGGACTAGCGGGAGTATCGAGACCCAGTACTTC.

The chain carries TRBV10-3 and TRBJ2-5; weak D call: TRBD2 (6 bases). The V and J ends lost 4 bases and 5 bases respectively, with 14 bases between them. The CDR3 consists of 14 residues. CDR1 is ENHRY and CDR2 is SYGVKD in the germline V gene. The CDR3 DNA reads TGTGCCATCAGTGCATTGGGGGGACGGGAGACCCAGTACTTC. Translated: CAISALGGRETQYF.

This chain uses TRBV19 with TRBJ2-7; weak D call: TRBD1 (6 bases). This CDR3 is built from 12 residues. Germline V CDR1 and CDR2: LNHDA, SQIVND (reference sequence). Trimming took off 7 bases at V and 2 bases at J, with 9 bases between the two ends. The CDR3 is CASTRGAYEQYF. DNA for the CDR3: TGTGCCAGTACCAGGGGCGCCTACGAGCAGTACTTC.

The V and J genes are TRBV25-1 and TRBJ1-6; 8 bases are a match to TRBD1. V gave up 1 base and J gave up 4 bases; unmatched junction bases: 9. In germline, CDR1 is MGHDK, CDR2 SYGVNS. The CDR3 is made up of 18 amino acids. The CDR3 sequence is CASSESTGGLRYNSPLHF. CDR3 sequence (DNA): TGTGCCAGCAGTGAATCTACAGGGGGTCTTCGATATAATTCACCCCTCCACTTT.

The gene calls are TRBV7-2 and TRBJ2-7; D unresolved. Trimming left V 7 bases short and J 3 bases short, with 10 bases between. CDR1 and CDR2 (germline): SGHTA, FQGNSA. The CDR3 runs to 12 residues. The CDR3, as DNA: TGTGCCAGCACCCTCCACGGCTACGAGCAGTACTTC. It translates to CASTLHGYEQYF.

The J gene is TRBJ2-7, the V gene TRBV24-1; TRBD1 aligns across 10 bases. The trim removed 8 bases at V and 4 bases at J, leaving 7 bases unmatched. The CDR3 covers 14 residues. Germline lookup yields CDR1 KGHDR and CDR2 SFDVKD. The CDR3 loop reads CATTDGTGVYEQYF. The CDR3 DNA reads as TGTGCCACCACTGACGGGACAGGGGTGTACGAGCAGTACTTC.

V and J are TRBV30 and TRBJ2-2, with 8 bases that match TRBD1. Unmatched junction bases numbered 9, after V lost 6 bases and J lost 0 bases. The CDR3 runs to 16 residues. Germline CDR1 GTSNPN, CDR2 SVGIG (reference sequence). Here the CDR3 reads CACSTGTGANTGELFF. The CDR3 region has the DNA TGTGCCTGCTCTACCGGGACAGGAGCGAACACCGGGGAGCTGTTTTTT.

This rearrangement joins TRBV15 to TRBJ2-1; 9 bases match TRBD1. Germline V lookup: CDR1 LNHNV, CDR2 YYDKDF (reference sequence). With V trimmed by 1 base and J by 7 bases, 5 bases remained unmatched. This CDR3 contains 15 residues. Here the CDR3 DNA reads TGTGCCACCAGCAGAGCCGGGACAGGGAGGAATGAGCAGTTCTTC. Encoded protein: CATSRAGTGRNEQFF. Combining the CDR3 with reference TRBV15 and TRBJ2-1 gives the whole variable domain DAMVIQNPRYQVTQFGKPVTLSCSQTLNHNVMYWYQQKSSQAPKLLFHYYDKDFNNEADTPDNFQSRRPNTSFCFLDIRSPGLGDTAMYLCATSRAGTGRNEQFFGPGTRLTVL.